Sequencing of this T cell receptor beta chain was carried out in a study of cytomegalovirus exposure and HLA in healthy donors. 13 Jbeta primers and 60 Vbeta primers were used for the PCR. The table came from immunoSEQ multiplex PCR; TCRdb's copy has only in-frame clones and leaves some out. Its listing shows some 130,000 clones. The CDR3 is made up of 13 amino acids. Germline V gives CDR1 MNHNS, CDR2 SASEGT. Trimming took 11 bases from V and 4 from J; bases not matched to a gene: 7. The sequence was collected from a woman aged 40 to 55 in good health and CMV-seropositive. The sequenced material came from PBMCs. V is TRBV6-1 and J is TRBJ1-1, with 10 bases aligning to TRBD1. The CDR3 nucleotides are TGTGCCGTTCGACAGGGGGCTGTCACTGAAGCTTTCTTT. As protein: CAVRQGAVTEAFF.